The 12 T cell receptor beta chains below all came from one sample that was sequenced in a study of radiation and T cells in renal cell carcinoma. Sample treatment: treatment-naive control, cytoreductive nephrectomy. Sequenced by immunoSEQ multiplex PCR; TCRdb stores in-frame clones only, minus some. The data show 6,000 to 8,000 clones, 65% seen once. Sequencing used tumor tissue, obtained from a patient whose treatment was nephrectomy without radiotherapy. These TCRs come from a woman aged 70-85 years with renal cell carcinoma.

V gene TRBV6-7 combines with J gene TRBJ2-1, with TRBD2 as a possible D gene (7 bases). TRBV6-7 falls under the ORF class, with uncertain function. Between the trimmed V and J ends, which lost 6 bases and 3 bases, there was a span of 15 bases. The CDR3 runs 15 residues. CDR3 DNA sequence: TGTGCCAGCAGCCTCAGGGGCGGGGGCTACAATGAGCAGTTCTTC. It translates to CASSLRGGGYNEQFF.

This clone has only a few counts. V usage is TRBV9 and J usage is TRBJ2-5; D ambiguous. The length of the CDR3 is 13 residues. Trimming stripped 0 bases from V and 4 bases from J, with 7 bases between. The germline gives CDR1 SGDLS, CDR2 YYNGEE. The CDR3 DNA is TGTGCCAGCAGCGTAGAAGGGATAGAGACCCAGTACTTC. Protein sequence: CASSVEGIETQYF.

The genes are TRBV29-1 and TRBJ2-2; a weak D match, TRBD2 (5 bases). V gave up 7 bases and J gave up 3 bases, with 12 bases separating them. The length of the CDR3 is 13 residues. Germline-derived CDR1 and CDR2 are SQVTM and ANQGSEA. The CDR3 loop reads CSGGLSDTGELFF. CDR3 nucleotides: TGCAGCGGAGGGTTATCGGACACCGGGGAGCTGTTTTTT.

This clone occurred once. V and J are TRBV5-6 and TRBJ2-7; tentatively, D is TRBD1 (5 bases). The CDR3 is made up of 14 amino acids. V lost 0 bases, J lost 2 bases, and 9 bases lay in between. CDR1 SGHDT and CDR2 YYEEEE come from the germline V gene. The CDR3 nucleotides are TGTGCCAGCAGCTTGGCACAGGAGACCTACGAGCAGTACTTC. Encoded protein: CASSLAQETYEQYF.

This rearrangement joins TRBV6-1 to TRBJ2-5, with D tentatively TRBD2 (5 bases). Trimming removed 10 bases from V and 3 bases from J, with 15 bases in between. The length of the CDR3 is 13 residues. Germline V gene lookup returns CDR1 MNHNS and CDR2 SASEGT. This CDR3 reads CATAAGREETQYF. CDR3 sequence (DNA): TGTGCCACCGCCGCGGGCCGGGAAGAGACCCAGTACTTC.

This clone was counted only a few times. V gene TRBV28 combines with J gene TRBJ1-1; tentative D call: TRBD1 (5 bases). V lost 1 base and J 10 bases, leaving 10 bases between the germline ends. Germline lookup yields CDR1 MDHEN and CDR2 SYDVKM. This CDR3 spans 12 amino acids. CDR3 region: CASSLSQGRAFF. As DNA, the CDR3 is TGTGCCAGCAGTTTATCCCAGGGTCGAGCTTTCTTT.

This chain connects TRBV4-1 to TRBJ1-1; the D is unclear. Trimming took 0 bases from V and 1 from J, leaving 12 bases between them. CDR3 length equals 16 residues. Germline-derived CDR1 and CDR2 are MGHRA and YSYEKL. The CDR3, as DNA: TGCGCCAGCAGCCAAGACCCACCCTCTCCGAACACTGAAGCTTTCTTT. Translating gives CASSQDPPSPNTEAFF.

The CDR3 region has the DNA TGTGCCAGTAGTATTGAATTCAGTAGCGGGGAGCTGTTTTTT. Amino acids: CASSIEFSSGELFF. V and J are TRBV19 and TRBJ2-2; D call uncertain. The CDR3 contains 14 residues. The germline V and J ends were trimmed by 3 bases and 7 bases, with 12 bases remaining between them. Germline values: CDR1 LNHDA, CDR2 SQIVND (reference sequence).

V usage is TRBV6-5 and J usage is TRBJ1-2, with D hard to call. The CDR3 extends over 12 amino acids. Trimming left V 7 bases short and J 5 bases short, with 11 bases between. CDR1 MNHEY and CDR2 SVGAGI come from the germline V gene. CDR3 bases: TGTGCCAGCACCGACGGGCGGTATGGCTACACCTTC. As protein: CASTDGRYGYTF.

The V call is TRBV19, the J call TRBJ2-7; D is uncertain. There are 15 residues in the CDR3. CDR1 is LNHDA and CDR2 is SQIVND in the germline V gene (reference sequence). Trimming shortened V by 5 bases and J by 2 bases, and 16 bases separated the two germline ends. The CDR3 DNA is TGTGCCAGTAGTCTTTCCTCAGCACAGACCTACGAGCAGTACTTC. Protein product: CASSLSSAQTYEQYF.

V usage is TRBV6-1 and J usage is TRBJ1-4; the D is unclear. This CDR3 comprises 17 residues. V dropped 4 bases and J dropped 0 bases, with 15 bases sitting between them. Germline V CDR1 and CDR2: MNHNS, SASEGT. The CDR3, as DNA: TGTGCCAGCAGTGGCCGGACGGACGGACCAACTAATGAAAAACTGTTTTTT. This sequence encodes CASSGRTDGPTNEKLFF.

Here the CDR3 DNA reads TGTGCCAGCAACCAAGGGAGGGGAAATCAGCCCCAGCATTTT. This encodes CASNQGRGNQPQHF. The V gene is TRBV28, the J gene TRBJ1-5, with D perhaps matching TRBD1 (5 bases). V was clipped by 7 bases and J by 4 bases, with 14 bases between them. The CDR3 totals 14 residues. CDR1 is MDHEN and CDR2 is SYDVKM in the germline V gene.